A selection of T cell receptor beta chains follows, all from one sample in a study of OX40 agonist ivuxolimab in advanced cancers. Clones were read by immunoSEQ multiplex PCR, and TCRdb kept only the in-frame ones, dropping some. The sample lists some 80,000 clones; about 84% were seen once. The sequencing here drew on CD4+ or CD8+ T cells sorted from blood, taken in a trial of the OX40 agonist ivuxolimab. Source of these receptors: an adult with an advanced solid tumor such as melanoma, head and neck, liver or kidney cancer. CDR3s include the opening cysteine and the closing phenylalanine or tryptophan. A D gene is named only where the DNA matches it firmly. Size tells how often a clone was seen (once, few, many) or the class of an expanded clone, and some rows leave it out.

size: .; V: TRBV19; J: TRBJ2-7; D: TRBD1; length: 13; CDR3: CASSQIQGYEQYF; DNA: TGTGCCAGTAGCCAAATACAGGGGTACGAGCAGTACTTC
size: once; V: TRBV28; J: TRBJ1-4; D: .; length: 15; CDR3: CASSPGGEANEKLFF; DNA: TGTGCCAGCAGCCCGGGGGGGGAGGCTAATGAAAAACTGTTTTTT
size: .; V: TRBV9; J: TRBJ1-2; D: .; length: 13; CDR3: CASSGRSNYGYTF; DNA: TGTGCCAGCAGCGGAAGGTCTAACTATGGCTACACCTTC
size: few; V: TRBV7-9; J: TRBJ2-3; D: .; length: 12; CDR3: CASSPLGDTQYF; DNA: TGTGCCAGCAGCCCCCTGGGTGATACGCAGTATTTT
size: .; V: TRBV11-2; J: TRBJ2-5; D: .; length: 14; CDR3: CASNSGGSQETQYF; DNA: TGTGCCAGCAACTCCGGGGGTTCCCAAGAGACCCAGTACTTC
size: .; V: TRBV18; J: TRBJ2-5; D: .; length: 14; CDR3: CASSPTLVQETQYF; DNA: TGTGCCAGCTCACCAACCCTAGTCCAAGAGACCCAGTACTTC
size: .; V: TRBV6-6; J: TRBJ2-5; D: .; length: 12; CDR3: CASRGPGETQYF; DNA: TGTGCCAGCAGAGGGCCAGGGGAGACCCAGTACTTC
size: .; V: TRBV28; J: TRBJ2-1; D: TRBD2; length: 15; CDR3: CASSLMSGISYEQFF; DNA: TGTGCCAGCAGTTTAATGAGCGGGATTAGCTATGAGCAGTTCTTC
size: .; V: TRBV7-2; J: TRBJ2-1; D: TRBD2; length: 15; CDR3: CASRPGVAGYNEQFF; DNA: TGTGCCAGCAGGCCGGGGGTAGCGGGGTACAATGAGCAGTTCTTC
size: few; V: TRBV29-1; J: TRBJ2-7; D: .; length: 12; CDR3: CSVAPSLYEQYF; DNA: TGCAGCGTTGCCCCTAGCCTCTACGAGCAGTACTTC
size: .; V: TRBV18; J: TRBJ1-2; D: TRBD1; length: 14; CDR3: CASSPPATGSGYTF; DNA: TGTGCCAGCTCACCACCGGCGACAGGGAGTGGCTACACCTTC
size: .; V: TRBV30; J: TRBJ2-2; D: .; length: 16; CDR3: CAWSVWHWANTGELFF; DNA: TGTGCCTGGAGTGTCTGGCATTGGGCGAACACCGGGGAGCTGTTTTTT
size: .; V: TRBV5-1; J: TRBJ2-1; D: TRBD1; length: 13; CDR3: CASGQGQRNEQFF; DNA: TGCGCCAGCGGACAGGGTCAGCGAAATGAGCAGTTCTTC
size: .; V: TRBV7-9; J: TRBJ1-1; D: .; length: 14; CDR3: CASSHNVWNTEAFF; DNA: TGTGCCAGCAGCCATAATGTGTGGAACACTGAAGCTTTCTTT
size: .; V: TRBV30; J: TRBJ1-2; D: .; length: 13; CDR3: CAWGTGISSGYTF; DNA: TGTGCCTGGGGAACAGGGATTTCCTCTGGCTACACCTTC
size: .; V: TRBV6-1; J: TRBJ1-5; D: .; length: 14; CDR3: CASSGPGANQPQHF; DNA: TGTGCCAGCAGTGGCCCGGGTGCAAATCAGCCCCAGCATTTT